One sample yielded the 3 T cell receptor beta chains listed below, sequenced in a study of post-analysis software for immune sequencing data. Unique molecular identifiers were built into the TCR beta cDNA libraries. TCRdb analysed the PCR reads with MiXCR anew, one entry per CDR3 protein. Among 800,000 to 950,000 distinct CDR3 sequences listed, approximately 53% were seen once. Their antigen targets remain unknown. Study findings and constraints: In patients, TRBV5-6, TRBV5-1 and TRBV20-1 belonged to roughly five TRBV segments found more frequently than in controls.

The sequenced material came from blood. Source of these receptors: a girl between 5 and 17 years old with multiple sclerosis.

This chain uses TRBV20-1 with TRBJ1-5, with no clear D. In germline, CDR1 is DFQATT, CDR2 SNEGSKA (reference sequence). The V gene lost 0 bases and the J gene lost 5 bases, with 14 bases spanning the gap. This CDR3 is 15 amino acids long. This CDR3 reads CSARDLPPRDQPQHF. The CDR3 DNA reads as TGCAGTGCTAGAGATCTCCCCCCCCGGGATCAGCCCCAGCATTTT.

This clonotype was picked up a small number of times. The chain has TRBV7-6 and TRBJ2-7; the D call may be TRBD1 or TRBD2 (6 bases each). The V gene's germline CDR1 is SGHVS and CDR2 FNYEAQ. The CDR3 extends over 14 amino acids. Trimming cost V 3 bases and J 3 bases, with 12 bases left between them. The CDR3 loop is CASSLRGVGYEQYF. As DNA, the CDR3 is TGTGCCAGCAGCTTGAGGGGGGTTGGCTACGAGCAGTACTTC.

A few counts support this clonotype. This chain links TRBV12-3 or TRBV12-4 with TRBJ2-4; 9 bases agree with TRBD1. This CDR3 is built from 14 residues. The junction had 6 bases not matched to a gene; V was cut back by 6 bases and J by 6 bases. The CDR3 sequence: CASSPGTGRNIQYF. As DNA, the CDR3 is TGTGCCAGCAGCCCTGGGACAGGGAGAAACATTCAGTACTTC.